This TCR beta chain was sequenced for a study of blood T cell repertoires in COVID-19 (dated by TCRdb to 2018 to 2021). Study-wide context: Samples from collaborators originated in the United States, Italy and Spain and spanned both the acute and convalescent phases of COVID-19. The repertoires were released in a freely available public database intended as a resource for research on the immune response to SARS-CoV-2. The samples were drawn from two sources: the first 160 participants of the ongoing ImmuneRACE study, and some 1,300 subjects contributed by 6 global collaborators. HLA class I and class II types, where available, came from metadata supplied by the sample provider rather than from assay-based typing. The material from the prospective study consisted of cDNA or gDNA derived from T cells, B-cell-depleted T cells, or PBMCs. Deeply sampled blood TCRbeta repertoires from subjects exposed to, actively infected with, or recovered from COVID-19 were included in the dataset. Nearly every sample came with metadata listing a de-identified subject ID, COVID-19 status, age in years and sex.

Enrolling through a virtual design, the prospective study's participants ranged in age from roughly 18 to 90 years and lived across approximately 25 United States geographic areas. To assign participants to cohorts, the prospective study relied on clinical history that participants themselves reported in a screening survey and a study questionnaire. ImmuneRACE Cohort 3 recovered participants were defined by two consecutive negative NP/OP PCR tests, healthcare professional clearance, or symptom resolution. In the prospective study, whole blood, serum and a nasopharyngeal or oropharyngeal swab were collected from each participant by mobile phlebotomists. Participants in the prospective study had the option to provide additional blood draws and questionnaires over a 2-month period. Blood samples from the prospective study were shipped frozen or at room temperature prior to DNA extraction. Including cysteine and phenylalanine, the CDR3 has 15 amino acids. The entry retains the CDR3 DNA only, 45 bases that are in frame from base 1. Unmatched junction bases come to 8, with V trimmed by 5 bases and J by 3 bases. Taken from the germline V gene, the CDR1 and CDR2 loops are SGHTA and FQGNSA.

This clone is a singleton in its sample. Its antigen is still unknown. Nothing much larger sits one base from this clone, and base qualities are not available. General study outcomes and caveats: The quantity of clinical and demographic metadata differed by source and by participant and was supplied without curation.

The immunoSEQ Assay, a bias-controlled multiplex PCR, was used to amplify TCRbeta CDR3 regions from genomic DNA. On the authors' methods: Nucleated cell counts per sample were estimated from amplification of reference gene primers within the assay. To quantify the absolute abundance of each unique TCRbeta CDR3 rearrangement, sequence reads were collapsed and filtered. For each sample, productive Simpson clonality was calculated as the square root of Simpson's diversity index across productive rearrangements. Drawn from immuneACCESS, this table holds only the in-frame rearrangements with V and J called that TCRdb kept. Clones are partly lost; checked studies trace under half to an unresolved V gene and leave the rest unexplained. V and J calls and clone size are copied from that table; D and trimming were computed from the DNA. The sample data list under 200,000 clones, and 87% of these were observed just once. More than 6.5% of the sample is taken by the ten largest.

This sequence was found in a woman in her 50s who had recovered from COVID-19. Sequenced sample: PBMCs or T cells enriched from blood (not recorded which). The chain couples TRBV7-2 to TRBJ1-1, and TRBD1 matches 8 of the central bases. The CDR3 protein sequence reads: CASSPPTGAYTEAFF. The DNA reads TGTGCCAGCAGCCCCCCGACAGGGGCGTACACTGAAGCTTTCTTT.